This T cell receptor beta chain came from a study of T cells in Graves' hyperthyroidism and ophthalmopathy. Those with hyperthyroidism were 18 to 65 years old, newly diagnosed, and ill for under 2 months. Amplification targeted TCR beta CDR3 regions from RNA transcripts. The HTBI primer set drove a first-round RT-PCR of the TCR CDR3. TCRdb reanalysed the multiplex PCR reads using MiXCR and keeps one entry per CDR3 protein. The data hold under 550,000 distinct CDR3 sequences, with approximately 15% observed a single time. Germline V CDR1 and CDR2: SQVTM, ANQGSEA. V lost 4 bases and J lost 2, with 15 bases in between. The CDR3 runs 15 residues.

Sequencing used blood. The source of this sequence is a woman under 30 with Graves' hyperthyroidism. The chain couples TRBV29-1 to TRBJ2-1; D is possibly TRBD1 (6 bases). The CDR3 spells CSVVFRAGAYNEQFF. DNA for the CDR3: TGCAGCGTTGTTTTTCGAGCAGGGGCCTACAATGAGCAGTTCTTC.